These 16 T cell receptor beta chains share one sample of origin, sequenced in a study of cytomegalovirus exposure and HLA in healthy donors. PCR involved 60 Vbeta and 13 Jbeta primers. The protocol was immunoSEQ multiplex PCR, while the TCRdb copy is restricted to in-frame clones and leaves out a portion. Of approximately 160,000 clones detected, 65% to 85% appear once; the ten largest clones hold 2.5% to 4%. Specimen: PBMCs. The source of these receptors is a woman aged 50 to 65 in good health and CMV-seropositive.

The V and J genes are TRBV5-5 and TRBJ2-7; 7 bases line up with TRBD2. The J segment lost 2 bases and the V segment lost 4 bases, leaving 6 bases of the junction unmatched. CDR1 and CDR2 (germline): SGHKS, YYEKEE (reference sequence). This CDR3 is 14 amino acids long. The CDR3 region has the DNA TGTGCCAGCAGCGGAAGCCGGGGGGCCTACGAGCAGTACTTC. Translating gives CASSGSRGAYEQYF.

V usage is TRBV7-8 and J usage is TRBJ1-4; 9 bases map to TRBD1. This CDR3 comprises 15 residues. V lost 5 bases to trimming and J lost 7 bases; unmatched junction nucleotides: 8. From germline, CDR1 is SGHVS and CDR2 FQNEAQ. The CDR3: CASSLGTGFPEKLFF. Here the CDR3 DNA reads TGTGCCAGCAGCCTCGGGACAGGGTTTCCTGAAAAACTGTTTTTT.

The gene calls are TRBV5-1 and TRBJ1-2; TRBD1 matches 9 bases. This CDR3 spans 17 amino acids. Germline CDR1 and CDR2: SGHRS and YFSETQ. J gave up 6 bases and V 6 bases, and 18 bases lay outside the gene matches. CDR3 nucleotides: TGCGCCAGCACCTTAACAGGGGGCGGTGGATCATTTGATGGCTACACCTTC. This translates into CASTLTGGGGSFDGYTF.

CDR3 DNA: TGTGCCACCAGTACCGGACTAGCGAGGACCGGGGAGCTGTTTTTT. Its protein product is CATSTGLARTGELFF. V usage is TRBV15 and J usage is TRBJ2-2; 9 bases align to TRBD2. After removal of 6 bases from V and 5 bases from J, the junction contained 7 bases not matched to a gene. Germline CDR1 reads LNHNV; CDR2 reads YYDKDF (reference sequence). CDR3 size: 15 residues. Full variable domain (missing parts from reference TRBV15 and TRBJ2-2): DAMVIQNPRYQVTQFGKPVTLSCSQTLNHNVMYWYQQKSSQAPKLLFHYYDKDFNNEADTPDNFQSRRPNTSFCFLDIRSPGLGDTAMYLCATSTGLARTGELFFGEGSRLTVL.

Concerning this clone: Given a much more abundant clone one base away, this may be a read error. V gene TRBV7-9 combines with J gene TRBJ2-7; D gene ambiguous. The length of the CDR3 is 12 residues. Germline values: CDR1 SEHNR, CDR2 FQNEAQ (reference sequence). Trimming pared 4 bases from V and 0 bases from J, leaving 4 bases between. CDR3 sequence (DNA): TGTGCCAGCAGCTCTAGCTCCTACGAGCAGTACTTC. Its protein product is CASSSSSYEQYF.

This chain connects TRBV6-6 to TRBJ1-1; D may be TRBD1 (5 bases). This CDR3 has 12 amino acids. Germline CDR1 reads MNHNY; CDR2 reads SVGAGI (reference sequence). The V end lost 5 bases, the J end lost 6 bases, and 10 bases lay between the germline ends. CDR3: CASSHPGSEAFF. The CDR3 bases are TGTGCCAGCAGTCACCCAGGGTCTGAAGCTTTCTTT.

The chain couples TRBV6-5 to TRBJ2-5; TRBD2 agrees at 12 bases. TRBJ2-7 matches the DNA end more closely, so the J call is doubtful. CDR3 size: 16 residues. Per germline, CDR1 MNHEY and CDR2 SVGAGI. The CDR3 protein is CASSYSLTSGRNEQYF. For the CDR3, the DNA is TGTGCCAGCAGTTACTCCCTAACTAGCGGGAGGAACGAGCAGTACTTC.

The chain is built from TRBV19 and TRBJ2-6, with a weak D call TRBD2 (6 bases). V was pared by 8 bases and J by 2 bases, with 10 bases between. The CDR3 has 14 residues. Germline CDR1 and CDR2: LNHDA and SQIVND (reference sequence). The CDR3 loop is CASGGVPGANVLTF. For the CDR3, the DNA is TGTGCCAGTGGAGGGGTACCTGGGGCCAACGTCCTGACTTTC. Full variable domain (rest looked up from reference TRBV19 and TRBJ2-6): DGGITQSPKYLFRKEGQNVTLSCEQNLNHDAMYWYRQDPGQGLRLIYYSQIVNDFQKGDIAEGYSVSREKKESFPLTVTSAQKNPTAFYLCASGGVPGANVLTFGAGSRLTVL.

Worth noting for this clone: One end of the junction is discordant with germline, which a read error may explain. The chain links TRBV5-1 to TRBJ2-3; D gene unclear. Germline values: CDR1 SGHRS, CDR2 YFSETQ. The CDR3 runs to 13 residues. DNA for the CDR3: TGCGCCAGCAGTTTGGGTTCGACAGATACGCAGTATTTT. This sequence encodes CASSLGSTDTQYF.

V and J are TRBV6-1 and TRBJ2-7, with 8 bases matching TRBD1. Trimming cost V 4 bases and J 3 bases; bases outside gene matches: 8. The germline CDR1 and CDR2 sequences are MNHNS and SASEGT. This CDR3 has 15 amino acids. The CDR3 coding sequence is TGTGCCAGCAGTGGAGGACAGGGCAGTATCTACGAGCAGTACTTC. It yields the protein CASSGGQGSIYEQYF.

This clone has only a few counts. The CDR3 DNA is TGTGCCAGCAGCCAGGTTAGTTCCTACAATGAGCAGTTCTTC. Its protein product is CASSQVSSYNEQFF. The chain is built from TRBV11-3 and TRBJ2-1, with D unclear. Germline V CDR1 and CDR2: SGHNT, YENEEA. The length of the CDR3 is 14 residues. V gave up 5 bases and J gave up 1 base, with 9 bases separating them.

The chain recombines TRBV10-3 with TRBJ2-5; perhaps TRBD2 as D (5 bases). CDR3 length: 15 residues. The germline gives CDR1 ENHRY, CDR2 SYGVKD. Trimming removed 3 bases from V and 2 bases from J, with 13 bases in between. This chain's CDR3 is CAISDGSSSQETQYF. The DNA for the CDR3 is TGTGCCATCAGTGATGGGTCTAGCTCACAAGAGACCCAGTACTTC.

This chain uses TRBV28 with TRBJ2-7, with 8 bases matching TRBD2. The CDR3 has 17 residues. V shed 3 bases, J shed 6 bases, and the junction held 16 bases outside the gene matches. Per germline, CDR1 MDHEN and CDR2 SYDVKM. For the CDR3, the DNA is TGTGCCAGCAGTTTCCCAATCACTGCAACTAGCGGAGTCGAGCAGTACTTC. Translated, it gives CASSFPITATSGVEQYF.

This rearrangement joins TRBV19 to TRBJ2-1; a possible D gene is TRBD2 (6 bases). The V gene's germline CDR1 is LNHDA and CDR2 SQIVND (reference sequence). V dropped 3 bases and J dropped 0 bases, with 15 bases sitting between them. The CDR3 loop spans 17 amino acids. The DNA for the CDR3 is TGTGCCAGTAGTATGGGGGTGGGGAGGAGCTCCTACAATGAGCAGTTCTTC. It encodes CASSMGVGRSSYNEQFF.

This clone was observed a few times. V usage is TRBV29-1 and J usage is TRBJ2-1, with 8 bases lining up with TRBD1. Germline V gives CDR1 SQVTM, CDR2 ANQGSEA. V was pared by 3 bases and J by 7 bases, with 14 bases of the junction left unmatched. The CDR3 loop spans 16 amino acids. The CDR3 DNA reads TGCAGCGTTGAGTATACGGCAGGGGGCTGGGAAAATGAGCAGTTCTTC. Protein: CSVEYTAGGWENEQFF.

This clone was observed a handful of times. The chain uses TRBV5-6 and TRBJ2-7, with D maybe TRBD2 (5 bases). V shed 1 base and J shed 4 bases, with 15 bases lying between them. Germline V gene sequence: CDR1 SGHDT, CDR2 YYEEEE. This CDR3 is built from 15 residues. CDR3 coding DNA: TGTGCCAGCAGCTTGATCAGCGAGGGAAATTACGAGCAGTACTTC. The encoded protein is CASSLISEGNYEQYF.